One TCR beta chain is described in this entry. The data derive from a study of OX40 agonist ivuxolimab in advanced cancers. The data were produced by immunoSEQ multiplex PCR, yet TCRdb's version contains in-frame clones alone and is incomplete. The sample contains 50,000 to 70,000 clones, approximately 86% of which appear only once. The germline V and J ends were trimmed by 5 bases and 4 bases, with 16 bases remaining between them. The germline CDR1 and CDR2 sequences are MGHDK and SYGVNS. This CDR3 has 15 amino acids. This receptor was taken from an adult with an advanced solid tumor such as melanoma, head and neck, liver or kidney cancer. V usage is TRBV25-1 and J usage is TRBJ2-3, with D perhaps matching TRBD2 (6 bases). The source material was CD4+ or CD8+ T cells sorted from blood, sampled in a trial of the OX40 agonist ivuxolimab. The CDR3 DNA is TGTGCCAGCAGTACCTATGCGTGGGGGGCAGATACGCAGTATTTT. Translating gives CASSTYAWGADTQYF.